Each of the 31 T cell receptor beta chains below was sequenced from the same sample in a study of cytotoxic CD8 clonotypes in ibrutinib-treated CLL (dated by TCRdb to 2020 to 2023). The method was the immunoSEQ multiplex PCR assay. TCRdb obtained this table from immuneACCESS and retained in-frame rearrangements with V and J assigned. These tables miss some clones; where compared with another copy, unresolved V genes account for less than half of the shortfall, and the remainder is unexplained. Within this sample are about 13,000 clones, with roughly 70% of them counted one time only. The top ten clones comprise about 5% of the sample. The sequencing used PBMCs, collected before ibrutinib treatment. The receptor set was obtained from a human donor with chronic lymphocytic leukemia.

The V gene is TRBV7-3, the J gene TRBJ2-7, with D perhaps TRBD2 (7 bases). The CDR3 runs 16 residues. V was cut by 2 bases and J by 4 bases, with 18 bases left in between. CDR1 and CDR2 (germline): SGHTA, FQGTGA. The CDR3 DNA follows: TGTGCCAGCAGCTTACCTCTTGCGGGGGCGCCTTACGAGCAGTACTTC. It encodes CASSLPLAGAPYEQYF.

This clone turned up a few times. CDR3 amino acids: CASSLDNGASEQYF. The DNA for the CDR3 is TGTGCCAGCAGCCTCGACAACGGGGCATCCGAGCAGTACTTC. The V call is TRBV6-5, the J call TRBJ2-7, with D possibly called TRBD1 or TRBD2 (5 bases each). CDR1 and CDR2 from the germline V gene are MNHEY and SVGAGI. With 6 bases removed from V and 6 bases from J, the gap between germline ends came to 18 bases. This CDR3 spans 14 amino acids.

CDR3 protein: CASSGLGTGAGNTIYF. Here the CDR3 DNA reads TGTGCCAGCAGCGGCCTAGGGACTGGGGCTGGAAACACCATATATTTT. This chain connects TRBV9 to TRBJ1-3; D is perhaps TRBD1 (5 bases). CDR3 length equals 16 residues. Germline lookup yields CDR1 SGDLS and CDR2 YYNGEE. Trimming removed 3 bases at V and 2 bases at J, with 15 bases between.

V is TRBV27 and J is TRBJ2-3; 8 bases are a match to TRBD2. Trimming removed 1 base from V and 6 bases from J; junction bases left unmatched: 9. The germline CDR1 and CDR2 sequences are MNHEY and SMNVEV (reference sequence). The CDR3 has 16 amino acids. The CDR3 bases are TGTGCCAGCAGTTTATTTGGTCTAGCGGGTGCCGATACGCAGTATTTT. Protein product: CASSLFGLAGADTQYF.

The J gene is TRBJ1-1, the V gene TRBV6-6, with TRBD1 identical over 8 bases. Germline trimming cut 8 bases from V and 5 bases from J; bases unmatched to any gene: 10. Germline lookup yields CDR1 MNHNY and CDR2 SVGAGI (reference sequence). The CDR3 has 14 amino acids. CDR3 sequence (DNA): TGTGCCAGCTGGCGCAGGGGGCTTGGGACTGAAGCTTTCTTT. Translating it yields CASWRRGLGTEAFF.

J is TRBJ1-5 and V is TRBV6-1, with D tentatively TRBD1 (6 bases). V was trimmed by 6 bases and J by 7 bases, leaving 10 bases between them. In germline, CDR1 is MNHNS, CDR2 SASEGT. The CDR3 spans 12 residues. As DNA, the CDR3 is TGTGCCAGCAGGGGGGCCGAACAGCCCCAGCATTTT. Its translation: CASRGAEQPQHF.

This chain joins TRBV5-8 and TRBJ1-3; a weak D match, TRBD1 (5 bases). CDR1 and CDR2 from the germline V gene are SGHTS and YDEGEE. The CDR3 consists of 15 residues. V was cut by 4 bases and J by 0 bases, with 11 bases left in between. CDR3 nucleotide sequence: TGTGCCAGCAGCGTGGGGCGGTACTCTGGAAACACCATATATTTT. Its protein product is CASSVGRYSGNTIYF.

The V gene is TRBV28, the J gene TRBJ1-1; possibly TRBD1 for D (5 bases). The CDR3 has 13 residues. V lost 3 bases and J 13 bases, leaving 18 bases between the germline ends. Germline V gene data show CDR1 as MDHEN and CDR2 as SYDVKM. CDR3 bases: TGTGCCAGCAGTTTCCAAATCGGGGGGTTGGGTTTCTTT. This encodes CASSFQIGGLGFF.

This clone was counted a few times. The chain carries TRBV28 and TRBJ1-2; D gene unclear. The CDR3 runs to 14 residues. The germline V gene has CDR1 MDHEN and CDR2 SYDVKM. The ends were cut back, 5 bases at V and 8 bases at J, with 18 bases in the middle. CDR3 sequence (DNA): TGTGCCAGCAGTACACCACCAGGCACACGGGGCTACACCTTC. This translates into CASSTPPGTRGYTF.

The chain couples TRBV5-1 to TRBJ1-4; 8 bases fit TRBD1. Per germline, CDR1 SGHRS and CDR2 YFSETQ. CDR3 size: 19 residues. Trimming removed 0 bases from V and 8 bases from J; junction bases left unmatched: 18. CDR3: CASSLGVGQGAAGGEKLFF. CDR3 nucleotide sequence: TGCGCCAGCAGCTTGGGCGTGGGTCAGGGGGCTGCCGGAGGGGAAAAACTGTTTTTT.

The chain carries TRBV5-1 and TRBJ1-3; D remains ambiguous. Germline V gene sequence: CDR1 SGHRS, CDR2 YFSETQ. The CDR3 runs to 14 residues. Deletions cut 2 bases from V and 0 bases from J, with 6 bases between. CDR3: CASSLESSGNTIYF. The CDR3 bases are TGCGCCAGCAGCTTAGAATCCTCTGGAAACACCATATATTTT.

The V and J genes are TRBV5-8 and TRBJ2-5, with a tentative D call TRBD2 (5 bases). Germline V gene data show CDR1 as SGHTS and CDR2 as YDEGEE. The CDR3 loop spans 15 amino acids. Trimming shortened V by 4 bases and J by 4 bases, and 17 bases separated the two germline ends. The CDR3 nucleotides read TGTGCCAGCAGCCACCCAGCGGCCCGCCGAGAGACCCAGTACTTC. Protein: CASSHPAARRETQYF.

The rearrangement links TRBV5-3 to TRBJ2-1; D perhaps matches TRBD1 (6 bases). TRBV5-3 is an ORF; its function is uncertain. This CDR3 has 13 amino acids. The V end was cut by 4 bases, the J end by 5 bases, with 10 bases between. CDR3: CARSPGQNNEQFF. The CDR3 region has the DNA TGTGCCAGAAGCCCGGGACAAAACAATGAGCAGTTCTTC.

This sequence joins TRBV29-1 and TRBJ2-1; TRBD1 matches 10 bases. With 8 bases clipped from V and 6 bases from J, the junction kept 10 bases outside the gene matches. This CDR3 spans 14 amino acids. CDR1 and CDR2 from the germline V gene are SQVTM and ANQGSEA. The CDR3 sequence is CSHGQDRGSNEQFF. The CDR3 nucleotides are TGCAGCCACGGCCAGGACAGGGGGTCCAATGAGCAGTTCTTC.

This clone was picked up a small number of times. The chain uses TRBV7-2 and TRBJ2-6; either TRBD1 or TRBD2 may supply D (5 bases each). This CDR3 spans 18 amino acids. Germline lookup yields CDR1 SGHTA and CDR2 FQGNSA. Trimming stripped 2 bases from V and 0 bases from J, with 14 bases between. In nucleotides, the CDR3 is TGTGCCAGCAGCTTATTGGGGCGGGCCCCCTCTGGGGCCAACGTCCTGACTTTC. This sequence encodes CASSLLGRAPSGANVLTF.

The sample holds one count of this clone. The chain links TRBV7-2 to TRBJ1-4, with 7 bases aligning to TRBD1. The V gene's germline CDR1 is SGHTA and CDR2 FQGNSA. The CDR3 contains 16 residues. Trimming took 5 bases from V and 8 from J; bases not matched to a gene: 14. DNA for the CDR3: TGTGCCAGCAGCCCGGGACAGATCCACACCGTAGAAAAACTGTTTTTT. This codes for CASSPGQIHTVEKLFF.

V is TRBV28 and J is TRBJ1-2; 7 bases are a match to TRBD1. Germline assignment: CDR1 MDHEN and CDR2 SYDVKM. With 5 bases clipped from V and 12 bases from J, the junction kept 9 bases outside the gene matches. The CDR3 runs 12 residues. CDR3 loop: CASSPPGQVDTF. The DNA of the CDR3 is TGTGCCAGCAGTCCCCCCGGACAGGTGGACACCTTC.

V usage is TRBV5-4 and J usage is TRBJ1-1; tentatively, D is TRBD1 (6 bases). Germline lookup yields CDR1 SGHNT and CDR2 YYREEE (reference sequence). This CDR3 has 15 amino acids. Trimming stripped 0 bases from V and 2 bases from J, with 11 bases between. CDR3 DNA: TGTGCCAGCAGCTTGGTGGGGGCTTTAAACACTGAAGCTTTCTTT. This sequence encodes CASSLVGALNTEAFF.

This clone was found once. The chain employs TRBV6-1 and TRBJ2-5; the match to TRBD2 covers 8 bases. CDR3 length equals 15 residues. CDR1 MNHNS and CDR2 SASEGT come from the germline V gene. Losses at the gene ends were 7 bases for V and 1 base for J; bases not matched to a gene: 8. The CDR3 region is CASTLGGGRQETQYF. In DNA, the CDR3 is TGTGCCAGCACCCTGGGCGGGGGGCGCCAAGAGACCCAGTACTTC.

The chain couples TRBV11-3 to TRBJ2-1; 9 positions agree with TRBD2. Trimming removed 4 bases from V and 9 bases from J; junction bases left unmatched: 4. This CDR3 region has 13 residues. Germline values: CDR1 SGHNT, CDR2 YENEEA. The CDR3 coding sequence is TGTGCCAGCAGCTCAGGCGGGGGGGGTGAGCAGTTCTTC. This encodes CASSSGGGGEQFF.

The chain is built from TRBV4-2 and TRBJ1-1, with D maybe TRBD1 (6 bases). This CDR3 is built from 13 residues. The V gene's germline CDR1 is LGHNA and CDR2 YNFKEQ. V gave up 0 bases and J gave up 10 bases, with 12 bases separating them. The CDR3 sequence is CASSQDLGGAAFF. The CDR3 DNA reads as TGTGCCAGCAGCCAAGATCTCGGGGGGGCAGCTTTCTTT.

The chain carries TRBV29-1 and TRBJ2-5; D is perhaps TRBD1 or TRBD2 (5 bases each). This CDR3 comprises 15 residues. Germline V CDR1 and CDR2: SQVTM, ANQGSEA. The ends were cut back, 1 base at V and 4 bases at J, with 16 bases in the middle. This chain's CDR3 is CSVEGGGKVGETQYF. In DNA, the CDR3 is TGCAGCGTTGAAGGTGGGGGAAAGGTAGGAGAGACCCAGTACTTC.

V gene TRBV30 combines with J gene TRBJ2-5; D is unresolved. CDR1 and CDR2 (germline): GTSNPN, SVGIG (reference sequence). V lost 0 bases and J lost 2, with 7 bases in between. This CDR3 has 13 residues. CDR3 amino acids: CAWSVGQQETQYF. DNA for the CDR3: TGTGCCTGGAGTGTGGGTCAGCAAGAGACCCAGTACTTC.

The chain combines TRBV5-1 with TRBJ1-2; TRBD1 matches at 7 bases. Germline V gene sequence: CDR1 SGHRS, CDR2 YFSETQ. The J segment lost 6 bases and the V segment lost 2 bases, leaving 7 bases of the junction unmatched. CDR3 length: 14 residues. This chain's CDR3 is CASSFGRGGDGYTF. Here the CDR3 DNA reads TGCGCCAGCAGCTTCGGCAGGGGGGGCGATGGCTACACCTTC.

This chain connects TRBV10-1 to TRBJ1-2, with 9 bases aligning to TRBD1. The CDR3 sequence is 15 residues long. CDR1 and CDR2 (germline): WNHNN, SYGVQD (reference sequence). The CDR3 nucleotides are TGCTCACAAACTGGTAGGGACAGGGTAAAATATGGCTACACCTTC. Translated, it gives CSQTGRDRVKYGYTF.

The chain couples TRBV10-2 to TRBJ1-5, with 8 positions matching TRBD1. Trimming removed 8 bases from V and 6 bases from J; junction bases left unmatched: 12. CDR1 WSHSY and CDR2 SAAADI come from the germline V gene. The CDR3 sequence is 15 residues long. CDR3 nucleotides: TGCGCCAGCCAAAACAGGGGGGCGGGGAGTCAGCCCCAGCATTTT. Protein: CASQNRGAGSQPQHF.

This rearrangement joins TRBV18 to TRBJ1-2, with TRBD1 matching 7 bases. The V segment lost 3 bases and the J segment 4 bases; nucleotides outside the gene matches: 14. The CDR3 has 17 amino acids. The germline CDR1 and CDR2 sequences are KGHSH and LQKENI. Written as DNA, the CDR3 is TGTGCCAGCTCACCCCCCATGACAGGGACGGTCAGCTATGGCTACACCTTC. Its translation: CASSPPMTGTVSYGYTF.

The CDR3 spells CASSLWGRQETQYF. DNA of the CDR3: TGTGCCAGCAGTTTATGGGGGCGACAAGAGACCCAGTACTTC. The chain has TRBV27 and TRBJ2-5; possibly TRBD1 for D (6 bases). Per the germline V gene, CDR1 is MNHEY and CDR2 is SMNVEV (reference sequence). Trimming removed 1 base at V and 2 bases at J, with 8 bases between. This CDR3 region has 14 residues.

V usage is TRBV5-4 and J usage is TRBJ1-1; no clear D gene. The ends were cut back, 6 bases at V and 4 bases at J, with 13 bases in the middle. This CDR3 has 13 amino acids. Germline V lookup: CDR1 SGHNT, CDR2 YYREEE (reference sequence). The CDR3 here is CASKLGGSTEAFF. The CDR3 DNA is TGTGCCAGCAAGTTGGGAGGGAGCACTGAAGCTTTCTTT.

This clone was detected only a few times. V is TRBV6-5 and J is TRBJ2-7; TRBD2 aligns across 10 bases. This CDR3 is built from 14 residues. V was clipped by 6 bases and J by 4 bases; unmatched bases: 6. Germline V gene lookup returns CDR1 MNHEY and CDR2 SVGAGI. This CDR3 is CASRGGLARYEQYF. The DNA of the CDR3 is TGTGCCAGCAGGGGGGGACTAGCGAGATACGAGCAGTACTTC.

The genes are TRBV27 and TRBJ2-1; possible D gene TRBD2, 5 bases. CDR3 size: 15 residues. The germline CDR1 and CDR2 sequences are MNHEY and SMNVEV (reference sequence). The ends were cut back, 6 bases at V and 6 bases at J, with 18 bases in the middle. The CDR3, as DNA: TGTGCCAGCAGCCAGGACTTCTCCGAATTCAATGAGCAGTTCTTC. Translated, it gives CASSQDFSEFNEQFF.